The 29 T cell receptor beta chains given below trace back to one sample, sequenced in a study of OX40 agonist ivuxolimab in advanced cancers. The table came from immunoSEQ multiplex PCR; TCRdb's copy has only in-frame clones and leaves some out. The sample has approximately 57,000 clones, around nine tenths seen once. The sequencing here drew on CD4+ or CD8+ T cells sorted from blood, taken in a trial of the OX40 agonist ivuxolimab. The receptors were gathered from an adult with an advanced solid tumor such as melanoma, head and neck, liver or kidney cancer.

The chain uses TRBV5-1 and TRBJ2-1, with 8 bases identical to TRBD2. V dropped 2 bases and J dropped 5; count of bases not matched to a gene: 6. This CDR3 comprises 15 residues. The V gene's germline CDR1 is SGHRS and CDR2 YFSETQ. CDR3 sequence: CASSLAGEPDNEQFF. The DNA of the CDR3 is TGCGCCAGCAGCTTAGCGGGAGAGCCGGACAATGAGCAGTTCTTC. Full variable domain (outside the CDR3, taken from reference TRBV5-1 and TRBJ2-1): KAGVTQTPRYLIKTRGQQVTLSCSPISGHRSVSWYQQTPGQGLQFLFEYFSETQRNKGNFPGRFSGRQFSNSRSEMNVSTLELGDSALYLCASSLAGEPDNEQFFGPGTRLTVL.

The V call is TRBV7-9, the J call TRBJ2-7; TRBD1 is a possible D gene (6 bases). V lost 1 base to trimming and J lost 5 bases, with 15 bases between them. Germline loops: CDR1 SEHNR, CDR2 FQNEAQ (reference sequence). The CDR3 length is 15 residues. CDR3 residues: CASSLEQGGQHEQYF. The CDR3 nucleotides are TGTGCCAGCAGCTTAGAGCAGGGCGGACAGCACGAGCAGTACTTC. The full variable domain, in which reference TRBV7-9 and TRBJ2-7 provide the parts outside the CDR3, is DTGVSQNPRHKITKRGQNVTFRCDPISEHNRLYWYRQTLGQGPEFLTYFQNEAQLEKSRLLSDRFSAERPKGSFSTLEIQRTEQGDSAMYLCASSLEQGGQHEQYFGPGTRLTVT.

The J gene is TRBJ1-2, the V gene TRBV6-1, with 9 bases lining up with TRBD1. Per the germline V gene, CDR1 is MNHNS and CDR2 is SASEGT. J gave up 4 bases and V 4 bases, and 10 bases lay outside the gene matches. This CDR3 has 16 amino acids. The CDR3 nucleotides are TGTGCCAGCAGTGGGTTGGGGACAGGGAAATCCTATGGCTACACCTTC. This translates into CASSGLGTGKSYGYTF.

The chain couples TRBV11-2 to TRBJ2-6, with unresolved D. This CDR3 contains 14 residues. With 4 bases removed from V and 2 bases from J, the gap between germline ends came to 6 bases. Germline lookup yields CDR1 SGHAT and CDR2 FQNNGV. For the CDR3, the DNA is TGTGCCAGCAGCTCCCTTGCTGGGGCCAACGTCCTGACTTTC. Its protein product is CASSSLAGANVLTF.

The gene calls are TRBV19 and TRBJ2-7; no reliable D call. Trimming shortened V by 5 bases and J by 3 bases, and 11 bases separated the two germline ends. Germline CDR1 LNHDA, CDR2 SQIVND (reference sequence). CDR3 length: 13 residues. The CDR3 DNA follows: TGTGCCAGTAGTGGCAGAGGATACTACGAGCAGTACTTC. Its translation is CASSGRGYYEQYF. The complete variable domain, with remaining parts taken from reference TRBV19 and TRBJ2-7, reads DGGITQSPKYLFRKEGQNVTLSCEQNLNHDAMYWYRQDPGQGLRLIYYSQIVNDFQKGDIAEGYSVSREKKESFPLTVTSAQKNPTAFYLCASSGRGYYEQYFGPGTRLTVT.

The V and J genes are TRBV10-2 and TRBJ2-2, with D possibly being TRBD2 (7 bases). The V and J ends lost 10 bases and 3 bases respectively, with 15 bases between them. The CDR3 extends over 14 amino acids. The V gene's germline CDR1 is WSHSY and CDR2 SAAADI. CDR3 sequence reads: CATEGGGYTGELFF. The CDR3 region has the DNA TGCGCCACCGAGGGAGGGGGGTACACCGGGGAGCTGTTTTTT.

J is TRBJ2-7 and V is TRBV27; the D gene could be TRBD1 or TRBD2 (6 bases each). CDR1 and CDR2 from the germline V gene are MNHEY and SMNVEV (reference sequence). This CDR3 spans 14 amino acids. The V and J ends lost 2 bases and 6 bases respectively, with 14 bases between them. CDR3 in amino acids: CASSLRGLRGEQYF. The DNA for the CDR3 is TGTGCCAGCAGTTTACGGGGGCTTCGCGGCGAGCAGTACTTC.

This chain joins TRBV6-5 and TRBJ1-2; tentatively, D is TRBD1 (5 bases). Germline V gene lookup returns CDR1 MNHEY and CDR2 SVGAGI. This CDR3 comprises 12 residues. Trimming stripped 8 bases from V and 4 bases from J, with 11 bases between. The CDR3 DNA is TGTGCCAGCGCTACAGGATCCTATGGCTACACCTTC. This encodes CASATGSYGYTF.

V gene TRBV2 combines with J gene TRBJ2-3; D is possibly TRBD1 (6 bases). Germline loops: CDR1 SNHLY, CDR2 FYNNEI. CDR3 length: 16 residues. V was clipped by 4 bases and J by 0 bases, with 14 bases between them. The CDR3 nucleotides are TGTGCCAGCAGTGGAAACCCCAGGGGAAGCACAGATACGCAGTATTTT. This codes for CASSGNPRGSTDTQYF.

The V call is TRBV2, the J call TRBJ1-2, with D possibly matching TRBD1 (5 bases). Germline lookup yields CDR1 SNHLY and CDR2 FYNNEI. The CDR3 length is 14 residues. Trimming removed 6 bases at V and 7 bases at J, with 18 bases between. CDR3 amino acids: CASRGGVASGGYTF. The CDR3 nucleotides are TGTGCCAGCAGGGGGGGAGTGGCCTCGGGTGGCTACACCTTC.

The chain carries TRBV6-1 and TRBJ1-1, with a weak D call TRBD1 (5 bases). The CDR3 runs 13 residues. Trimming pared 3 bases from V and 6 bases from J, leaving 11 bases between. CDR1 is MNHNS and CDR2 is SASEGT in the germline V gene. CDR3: CASSEGGRPEAFF. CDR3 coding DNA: TGTGCCAGCAGTGAGGGGGGGAGGCCTGAAGCTTTCTTT.

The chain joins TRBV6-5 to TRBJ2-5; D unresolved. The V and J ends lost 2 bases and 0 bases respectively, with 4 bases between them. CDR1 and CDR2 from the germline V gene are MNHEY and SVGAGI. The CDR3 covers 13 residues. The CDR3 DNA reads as TGTGCCAGCAGTTACGGACACCAAGAGACCCAGTACTTC. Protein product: CASSYGHQETQYF.

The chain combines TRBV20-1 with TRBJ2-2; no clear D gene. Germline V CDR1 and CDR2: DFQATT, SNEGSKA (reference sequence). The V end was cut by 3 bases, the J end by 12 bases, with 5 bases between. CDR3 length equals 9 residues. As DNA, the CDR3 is TGCAGTGCTAGTCCGAAGCTGTTTTTT. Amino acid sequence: CSASPKLFF.

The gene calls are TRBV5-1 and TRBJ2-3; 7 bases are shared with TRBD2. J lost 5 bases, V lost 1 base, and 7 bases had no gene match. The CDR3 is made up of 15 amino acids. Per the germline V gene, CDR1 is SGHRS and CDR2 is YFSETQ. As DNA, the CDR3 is TGCGCCAGCAGCTTGCGCGGGAGCTCGAAAGATACGCAGTATTTT. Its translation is CASSLRGSSKDTQYF.

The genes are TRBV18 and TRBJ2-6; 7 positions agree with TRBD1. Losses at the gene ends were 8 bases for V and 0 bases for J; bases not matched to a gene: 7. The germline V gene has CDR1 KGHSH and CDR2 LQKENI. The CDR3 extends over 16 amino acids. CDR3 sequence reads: CASTLTGYSGANVLTF. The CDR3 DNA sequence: TGTGCCAGCACGTTGACAGGGTACTCTGGGGCCAACGTCCTGACTTTC. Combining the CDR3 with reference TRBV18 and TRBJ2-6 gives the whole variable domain NAGVMQNPRHLVRRRGQEARLRCSPMKGHSHVYWYRQLPEEGLKFMVYLQKENIIDESGMPKERFSAEFPKEGPSILRIQQVVRGDSAAYFCASTLTGYSGANVLTFGAGSRLTVL.

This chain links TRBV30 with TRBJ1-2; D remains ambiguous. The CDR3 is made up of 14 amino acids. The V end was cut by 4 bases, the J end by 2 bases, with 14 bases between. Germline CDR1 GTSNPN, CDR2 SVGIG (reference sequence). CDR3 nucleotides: TGTGCCTGGACCCGGACGGGTGGAAACTATGGCTACACCTTC. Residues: CAWTRTGGNYGYTF.

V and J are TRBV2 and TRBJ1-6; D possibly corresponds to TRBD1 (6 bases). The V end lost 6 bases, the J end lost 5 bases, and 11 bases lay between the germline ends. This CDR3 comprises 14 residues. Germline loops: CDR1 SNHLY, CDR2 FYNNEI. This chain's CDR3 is CASRKQGDNSPLHF. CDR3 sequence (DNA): TGTGCCAGCAGGAAACAGGGAGATAATTCACCCCTCCACTTT.

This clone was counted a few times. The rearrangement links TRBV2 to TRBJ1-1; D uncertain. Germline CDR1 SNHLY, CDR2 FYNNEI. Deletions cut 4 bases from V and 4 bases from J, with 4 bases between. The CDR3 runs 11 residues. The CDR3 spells CASSVGTEAFF. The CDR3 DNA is TGTGCCAGCAGTGTGGGCACTGAAGCTTTCTTT.

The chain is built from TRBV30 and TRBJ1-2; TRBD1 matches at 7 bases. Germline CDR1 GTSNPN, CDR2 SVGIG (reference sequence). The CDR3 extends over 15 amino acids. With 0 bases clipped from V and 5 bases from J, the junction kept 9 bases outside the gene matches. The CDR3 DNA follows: TGTGCCTGGAGTGTAAGGGGCAGGGGGAAATATGGCTACACCTTC. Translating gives CAWSVRGRGKYGYTF.

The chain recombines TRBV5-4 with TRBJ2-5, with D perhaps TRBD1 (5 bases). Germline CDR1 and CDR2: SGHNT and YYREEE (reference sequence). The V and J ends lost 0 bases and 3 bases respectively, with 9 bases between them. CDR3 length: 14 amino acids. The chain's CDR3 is CASSLEGREETQYF. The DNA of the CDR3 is TGTGCCAGCAGCTTGGAGGGCAGGGAAGAGACCCAGTACTTC.

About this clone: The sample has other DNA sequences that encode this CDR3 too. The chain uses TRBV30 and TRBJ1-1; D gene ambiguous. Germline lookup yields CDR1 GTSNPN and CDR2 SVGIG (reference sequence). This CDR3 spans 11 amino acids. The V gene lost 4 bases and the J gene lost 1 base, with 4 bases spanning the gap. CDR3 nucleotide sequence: TGTGCCTGGAAGAGGAACACTGAAGCTTTCTTT. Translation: CAWKRNTEAFF.

CDR3 amino acids: CASSINRLALNEQYF. The DNA of the CDR3 is TGTGCCAGTAGTATAAACCGACTAGCGCTCAACGAGCAGTACTTC. V usage is TRBV19 and J usage is TRBJ2-7; 8 nucleotides match TRBD2. The CDR3 spans 15 residues. Germline loops: CDR1 LNHDA, CDR2 SQIVND (reference sequence). Losses at the gene ends were 2 bases for V and 5 bases for J; bases not matched to a gene: 8.

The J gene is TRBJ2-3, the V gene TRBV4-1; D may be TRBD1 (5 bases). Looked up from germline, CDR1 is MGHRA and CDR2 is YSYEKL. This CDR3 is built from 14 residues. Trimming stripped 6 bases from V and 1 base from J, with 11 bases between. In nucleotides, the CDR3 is TGCGCCAGCAGACAGGTTTCGGGCACAGATACGCAGTATTTT. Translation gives CASRQVSGTDTQYF.

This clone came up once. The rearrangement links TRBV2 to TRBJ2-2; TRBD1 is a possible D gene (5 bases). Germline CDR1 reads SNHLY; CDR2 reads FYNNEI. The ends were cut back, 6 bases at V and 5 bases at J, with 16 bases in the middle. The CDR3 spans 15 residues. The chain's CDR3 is CASSAQGIGTGELFF. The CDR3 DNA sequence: TGTGCCAGCAGCGCCCAGGGTATAGGAACCGGGGAGCTGTTTTTT.

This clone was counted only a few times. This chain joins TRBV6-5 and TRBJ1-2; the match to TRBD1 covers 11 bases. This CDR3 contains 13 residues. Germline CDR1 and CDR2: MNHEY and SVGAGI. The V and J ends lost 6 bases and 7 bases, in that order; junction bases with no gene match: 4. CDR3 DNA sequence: TGTGCCAGCAGCCGGACAGGGGGCTCTGGCTACACCTTC. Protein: CASSRTGGSGYTF.

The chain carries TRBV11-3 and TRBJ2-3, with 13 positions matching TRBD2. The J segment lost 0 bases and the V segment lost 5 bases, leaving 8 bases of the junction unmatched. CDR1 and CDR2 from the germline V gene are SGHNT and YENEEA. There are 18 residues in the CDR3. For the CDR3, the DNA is TGTGCCAGCAGCCCCGGACTAGCGGGAGACAGAAGCACAGATACGCAGTATTTT. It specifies CASSPGLAGDRSTDTQYF.

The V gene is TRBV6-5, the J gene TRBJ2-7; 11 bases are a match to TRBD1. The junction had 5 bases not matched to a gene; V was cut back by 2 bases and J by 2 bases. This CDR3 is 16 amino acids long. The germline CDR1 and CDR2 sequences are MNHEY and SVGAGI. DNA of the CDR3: TGTGCCAGCAGTTACACCGGGACAGGGGGTCCCTACGAGCAGTACTTC. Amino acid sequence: CASSYTGTGGPYEQYF.

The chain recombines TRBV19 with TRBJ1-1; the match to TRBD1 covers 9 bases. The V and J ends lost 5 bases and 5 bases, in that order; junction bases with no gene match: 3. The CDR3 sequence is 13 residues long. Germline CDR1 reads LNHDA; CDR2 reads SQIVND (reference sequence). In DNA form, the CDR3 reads TGTGCCAGTAGTGTTGACAGGGGGACTGAAGCTTTCTTT. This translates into CASSVDRGTEAFF.

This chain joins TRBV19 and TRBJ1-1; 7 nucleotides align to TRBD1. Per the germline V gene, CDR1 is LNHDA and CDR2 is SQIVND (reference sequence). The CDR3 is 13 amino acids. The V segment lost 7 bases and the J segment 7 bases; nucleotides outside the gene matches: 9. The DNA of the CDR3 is TGTGCCAGTACCCCAACCCGACAGGGTGAAGCTTTCTTT. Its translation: CASTPTRQGEAFF.